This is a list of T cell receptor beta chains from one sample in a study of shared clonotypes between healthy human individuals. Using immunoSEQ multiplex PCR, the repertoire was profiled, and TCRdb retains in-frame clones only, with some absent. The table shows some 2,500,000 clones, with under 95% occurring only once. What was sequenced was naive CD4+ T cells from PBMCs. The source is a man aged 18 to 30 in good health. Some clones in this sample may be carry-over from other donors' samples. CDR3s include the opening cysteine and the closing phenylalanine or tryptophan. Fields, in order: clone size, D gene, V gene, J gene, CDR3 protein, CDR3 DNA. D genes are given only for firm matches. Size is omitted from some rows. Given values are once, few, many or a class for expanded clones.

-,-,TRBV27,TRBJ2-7,CASSLSGLGQISGYEQYF,TGTGCCAGCAGTTTATCAGGTTTGGGGCAAATCTCCGGCTACGAGCAGTACTTC
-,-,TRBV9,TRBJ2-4,CASSAGTPLNIQYF,TGTGCCAGCAGCGCCGGGACACCTTTAAACATTCAGTACTTC
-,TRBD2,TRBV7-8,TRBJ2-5,CASSLGNLAGGDVGTQYF,TGTGCCAGCAGCTTAGGGAATCTAGCGGGAGGAGATGTTGGGACCCAGTACTTC
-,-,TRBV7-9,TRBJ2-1,CASSPSVGQLRGDEQFF,TGTGCCAGCAGCCCATCGGTTGGACAGCTGAGAGGAGATGAGCAGTTCTTC
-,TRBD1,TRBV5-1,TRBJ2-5,CASSPGQSQETQYF,TGCGCCAGCAGCCCGGGACAGAGCCAAGAGACCCAGTACTTC
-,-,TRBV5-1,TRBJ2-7,CASSLEPTGLFEQYF,TGCGCCAGCAGCTTGGAACCGACCGGACTTTTCGAGCAGTACTTC
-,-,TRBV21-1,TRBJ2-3,CGTNAQYF,TGTGGGACGAATGCGCAGTATTTT
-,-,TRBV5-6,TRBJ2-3,CASSLANTDTQYF,TGTGCCAGCAGCTTGGCTAACACAGATACGCAGTATTTT
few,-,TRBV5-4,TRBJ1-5,CASSLGGSNQPQHF,TGTGCCAGCAGCTTGGGGGGATCCAATCAGCCCCAGCATTTT
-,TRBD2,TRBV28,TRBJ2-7,CASSLGGSSYEQYF,TGTGCCAGCAGTCTGGGGGGGAGCTCCTACGAGCAGTACTTC
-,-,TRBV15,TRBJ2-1,CATSREGTGILNEQFF,TGTGCCACCAGCAGAGAGGGGACCGGTATACTTAATGAGCAGTTCTTC
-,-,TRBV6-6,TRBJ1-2,CASSSQGRGGYTF,TGTGCCAGCAGTTCCCAGGGGCGGGGTGGCTACACCTTC
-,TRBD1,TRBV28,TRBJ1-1,CASSLQGARTEAFF,TGTGCCAGCAGTCTACAGGGGGCGAGGACTGAAGCTTTCTTT
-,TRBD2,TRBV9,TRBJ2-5,CASSVGSLAAKETQYF,TGTGCCAGCAGCGTAGGGAGTCTAGCGGCTAAAGAGACCCAGTACTTC
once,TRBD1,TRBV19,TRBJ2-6,CASLLTGGRSGANVLTF,TGTGCCAGTTTACTTACAGGGGGTCGGTCTGGGGCCAACGTCCTGACTTTC
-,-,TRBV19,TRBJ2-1,CASVGVLGSYNEQFF,TGTGCCAGTGTGGGGGTTCTGGGCTCCTACAATGAGCAGTTCTTC
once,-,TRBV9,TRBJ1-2,CASSPEVRLSGFGYGYTF,TGTGCCAGCAGCCCCGAAGTCCGCCTATCGGGCTTCGGCTATGGCTACACCTTC
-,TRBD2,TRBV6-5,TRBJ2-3,CASSYRTSGRTDTQYF,TGTGCCAGCAGTTACCGGACTAGCGGGAGAACAGATACGCAGTATTTT
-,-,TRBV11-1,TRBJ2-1,CASSLVLGLNNEQFF,TGTGCCAGCAGCTTAGTTTTGGGCCTCAACAATGAGCAGTTCTTC
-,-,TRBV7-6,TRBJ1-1,CASSLAPGGTEAFF,TGTGCCAGCAGCTTAGCTCCCGGGGGCACTGAAGCTTTCTTT
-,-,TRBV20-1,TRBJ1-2,CSAGDIYGYTF,TGCAGTGCTGGTGACATCTATGGCTACACCTTC
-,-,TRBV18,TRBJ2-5,CASSPAGGRLQETQYF,TGTGCCAGCTCACCGGCTGGAGGGAGGTTACAAGAGACCCAGTACTTC
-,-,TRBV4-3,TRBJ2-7,CASSQDRTAYEQYF,TGCGCCAGCAGCCAAGACAGGACAGCCTACGAGCAGTACTTC
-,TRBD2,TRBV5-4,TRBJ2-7,CASRRGTSDEQYF,TGTGCCAGCAGGCGGGGGACTAGTGACGAGCAGTACTTC
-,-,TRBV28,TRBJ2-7,CASSREQGRYYEQYF,TGTGCCAGCAGTCGAGAACAGGGCCGGTACTACGAGCAGTACTTC
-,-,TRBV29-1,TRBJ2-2,CSVPLIEDTGELFF,TGCAGCGTTCCCCTTATCGAGGACACCGGGGAGCTGTTTTTT
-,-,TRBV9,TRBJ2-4,CASSATGGPNIQYF,TGTGCCAGCAGCGCGACCGGGGGCCCAAACATTCAGTACTTC
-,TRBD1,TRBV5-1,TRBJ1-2,CASSLGDSPYYGYTF,TGCGCCAGCAGCTTGGGGGACAGCCCCTACTATGGCTACACCTTC
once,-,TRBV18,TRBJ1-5,CASSPSALRGNQPQHF,TGTGCCAGCTCACCAAGTGCCCTGCGGGGCAATCAGCCCCAGCATTTT
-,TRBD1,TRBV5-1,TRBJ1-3,CASSPGQEPSGNTIYF,TGCGCCAGCAGCCCGGGACAGGAACCCTCTGGAAACACCATATATTTT
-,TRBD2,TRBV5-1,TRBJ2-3,CASSSGLAGSTDTQYF,TGCGCCAGCAGCTCGGGACTAGCGGGAAGCACAGATACGCAGTATTTT
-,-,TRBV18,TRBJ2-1,CASSPPGSGTGTNEQFF,TGTGCCAGCTCACCACCTGGATCGGGGACTGGTACCAATGAGCAGTTCTTC
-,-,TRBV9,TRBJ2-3,CASSGGYDRSTDTQYF,TGTGCCAGCAGCGGGGGCTACGACAGGTCCACAGATACGCAGTATTTT
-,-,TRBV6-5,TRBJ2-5,CASGRGGNQETQYF,TGTGCCAGCGGTAGGGGGGGGAATCAAGAGACCCAGTACTTC
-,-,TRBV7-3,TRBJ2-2,CASAGFGTGELFF,TGTGCCAGCGCGGGTTTTGGAACCGGGGAGCTGTTTTTT
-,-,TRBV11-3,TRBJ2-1,CASSLDRGEQFF,TGTGCCAGCAGCTTAGACAGGGGTGAGCAGTTCTTC
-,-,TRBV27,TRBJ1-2,CASSLGFPPTGYTF,TGTGCCAGCAGTTTAGGGTTTCCCCCCACCGGCTACACCTTC
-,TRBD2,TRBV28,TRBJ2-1,CASSRLAGGNNEQFF,TGTGCCAGCAGTAGACTAGCGGGAGGTAACAATGAGCAGTTCTTC
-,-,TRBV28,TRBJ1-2,CASSLSAPLGYTF,TGTGCCAGCAGTTTATCAGCCCCGCTTGGCTACACCTTC
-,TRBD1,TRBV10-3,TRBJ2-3,CAIRGQVFADTQYF,TGTGCCATCAGGGGACAGGTTTTTGCGGATACGCAGTATTTT
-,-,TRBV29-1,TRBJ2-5,CSVGSQGMETQYF,TGCAGCGTTGGCAGTCAGGGGATGGAGACCCAGTACTTC